The 27 T cell receptor beta chains listed next were all sequenced from one sample in a study of cytomegalovirus exposure and HLA in healthy donors. Amplification used 60 Vbeta primers and 13 Jbeta primers. Only in-frame clones appear in the TCRdb table, and some are missing; sequencing was by immunoSEQ multiplex PCR. The table records about 140,000 clones, 75% to 85% of them present only once. Sequencing input: PBMCs. The receptors originated from a man aged 45-60 years in good health and CMV-seronegative.

This clone occurred once. The rearrangement links TRBV6-5 to TRBJ2-3; D perhaps matches TRBD2 (5 bases). Germline CDR1 and CDR2: MNHEY and SVGAGI. The ends were cut back, 6 bases at V and 6 bases at J, with 13 bases in the middle. The CDR3 spans 13 residues. CDR3 sequence (DNA): TGTGCCAGCAGCTCCTCACTAGAGGATACGCAGTATTTT. Translating it yields CASSSSLEDTQYF.

V and J are TRBV30 and TRBJ2-1, with D possibly being TRBD2 (6 bases). The CDR3 length is 10 residues. The V end lost 6 bases, the J end lost 13 bases, and 13 bases lay between the germline ends. Germline CDR1 reads GTSNPN; CDR2 reads SVGIG (reference sequence). The CDR3 nucleotides are TGTGCCTGTAGCGACGGGACTCAGTTCTTC. It translates to CACSDGTQFF.

V gene TRBV5-1 combines with J gene TRBJ2-2; 8 nucleotides align to TRBD2. The V gene's germline CDR1 is SGHRS and CDR2 YFSETQ. The CDR3 has 16 amino acids. Trimming took 4 bases from V and 2 from J; bases not matched to a gene: 7. The CDR3 bases are TGCGCCAGCAGCCCAACTAGCGGCCAAAACACCGGGGAGCTGTTTTTT. Translation gives CASSPTSGQNTGELFF.

V usage is TRBV29-1 and J usage is TRBJ2-5; TRBD1 aligns across 7 bases. Trimming removed 7 bases from V and 7 bases from J; junction bases left unmatched: 9. Germline CDR1 reads SQVTM; CDR2 reads ANQGSEA. The CDR3 length is 12 residues. The CDR3 here is CSAGTDAGTQYF. The CDR3 DNA follows: TGCAGCGCAGGGACAGACGCCGGGACCCAGTACTTC.

The J gene is TRBJ1-3, the V gene TRBV28; D uncertain. CDR1 is MDHEN and CDR2 is SYDVKM in the germline V gene. The CDR3 runs 18 residues. V was pared by 11 bases and J by 0 bases, with 26 bases between. In nucleotides, the CDR3 is TGTGCCTCCAGCAGTTTTAAGCATTCCGGGATCTCTGGAAACACCATATATTTT. Encoded protein: CASSSFKHSGISGNTIYF.

The chain couples TRBV19 to TRBJ2-1; possible D gene TRBD2, 5 bases. The ends were cut back, 4 bases at V and 10 bases at J, with 8 bases in the middle. CDR1 is LNHDA, CDR2 SQIVND, per germline (reference sequence). The CDR3 sequence is 11 residues long. The CDR3 loop is CASSKGVEQFF. The CDR3 DNA sequence: TGTGCCAGTAGTAAGGGAGTAGAGCAGTTCTTC. The full variable domain, its missing parts supplied by reference TRBV19 and TRBJ2-1, is DGGITQSPKYLFRKEGQNVTLSCEQNLNHDAMYWYRQDPGQGLRLIYYSQIVNDFQKGDIAEGYSVSREKKESFPLTVTSAQKNPTAFYLCASSKGVEQFFGPGTRLTVL.

The chain carries TRBV10-2 and TRBJ2-7, with 10 nucleotides matching TRBD2. CDR1 and CDR2 (germline): WSHSY, SAAADI. CDR3 length: 15 amino acids. V trimming: 6 bases; J trimming: 0 bases; junction bases outside the gene matches: 5. This CDR3 reads CASRLTSGSSYEQYF. CDR3 DNA sequence: TGCGCCAGCAGACTGACTAGCGGGTCCTCCTACGAGCAGTACTTC.

The V call is TRBV4-1, the J call TRBJ1-2, with 11 bases aligning to TRBD1. Germline CDR1 is MGHRA and CDR2 is YSYEKL. After removal of 1 base from V and 5 bases from J, the junction contained 6 bases not matched to a gene. The CDR3 consists of 16 residues. This CDR3 is CASSQVVDRGPYGYTF. CDR3 coding DNA: TGCGCCAGCAGCCAAGTAGTGGACAGGGGGCCGTATGGCTACACCTTC.

Note on this clone: Other DNA sequences of this sample code for an identical CDR3. The chain employs TRBV11-2 and TRBJ2-7; D is possibly TRBD2 (5 bases). V lost 1 base and J lost 2, with 9 bases in between. CDR1 SGHAT and CDR2 FQNNGV come from the germline V gene. The CDR3 is 14 amino acids. CDR3 bases: TGTGCCAGCAGCTTAGTACGGGGTACCTACGAGCAGTACTTC. Translation: CASSLVRGTYEQYF. Variable domain in full (rest from reference TRBV11-2 and TRBJ2-7): EAGVAQSPRYKIIEKRQSVAFWCNPISGHATLYWYQQILGQGPKLLIQFQNNGVVDDSQLPKDRFSAERLKGVDSTLKIQPAKLEDSAVYLCASSLVRGTYEQYFGPGTRLTVT.

This clone was seen a few times. The chain joins TRBV2 to TRBJ2-6, with D perhaps TRBD2 (5 bases). This CDR3 has 17 residues. The germline V and J ends were trimmed by 4 bases and 0 bases, with 13 bases remaining between them. CDR1 is SNHLY, CDR2 FYNNEI, per germline. As DNA, the CDR3 is TGTGCCAGCAGTGTGAGGACTTCCCGCTCTGGGGCCAACGTCCTGACTTTC. As protein: CASSVRTSRSGANVLTF.

This clone was seen more than once but under ten times. V gene TRBV27 combines with J gene TRBJ2-6; 7 bases are shared with TRBD1. The V gene's germline CDR1 is MNHEY and CDR2 SMNVEV (reference sequence). The CDR3 totals 20 residues. V lost 0 bases to trimming and J lost 3 bases; unmatched junction nucleotides: 14. Written as DNA, the CDR3 is TGTGCCAGCAGTTTATCGTCATGGGTTGTAGGGGGCAATGGGGCCAACGTCCTGACTTTC. Translation gives CASSLSSWVVGGNGANVLTF.

The V gene is TRBV7-8, the J gene TRBJ2-7; the match to TRBD1 covers 7 bases. The CDR3 sequence is 15 residues long. From germline, CDR1 is SGHVS and CDR2 FQNEAQ. The V segment lost 5 bases and the J segment 1 base; nucleotides outside the gene matches: 8. Written as DNA, the CDR3 is TGTGCCAGCAGCCCCCCGGACAGGCTTTCCTACGAGCAGTACTTC. The encoded protein is CASSPPDRLSYEQYF.

The chain has TRBV27 and TRBJ1-1, with D uncertain. Trimming removed 6 bases from V and 0 bases from J, with 14 bases in between. Per the germline V gene, CDR1 is MNHEY and CDR2 is SMNVEV (reference sequence). The CDR3 has 15 residues. The CDR3 loop reads CASRDLAIMNTEAFF. As DNA, the CDR3 is TGTGCCAGCAGGGACTTGGCCATCATGAACACTGAAGCTTTCTTT.

V and J are TRBV29-1 and TRBJ2-6, with D possibly matching TRBD2 (5 bases). Trimming removed 4 bases from V and 4 bases from J, with 17 bases in between. The CDR3 extends over 16 amino acids. Germline CDR1 is SQVTM and CDR2 is ANQGSEA. CDR3 region: CSVGHADSSGANVLTF. As DNA, the CDR3 is TGCAGCGTTGGTCACGCGGACTCCTCCGGGGCCAACGTCCTGACTTTC.

This chain links TRBV5-1 with TRBJ1-1; maybe TRBD1 (5 bases). Germline values: CDR1 SGHRS, CDR2 YFSETQ. The CDR3 is made up of 13 amino acids. V shed 4 bases and J shed 5 bases, with 12 bases lying between them. The chain's CDR3 is CASSARGGTEAFF. In nucleotides, the CDR3 is TGCGCCAGCAGCGCTAGGGGAGGGACTGAAGCTTTCTTT.

The rearrangement links TRBV7-8 to TRBJ2-4; 8 positions match TRBD1. CDR1 is SGHVS, CDR2 FQNEAQ, per germline. The CDR3 has 14 amino acids. Losses at the gene ends were 6 bases for V and 6 bases for J; bases not matched to a gene: 7. CDR3 DNA sequence: TGTGCCAGCAGTACCGGACAGGGAGGAAACATTCAGTACTTC. Protein sequence: CASSTGQGGNIQYF.

This chain uses TRBV2 with TRBJ2-1; D is ambiguous. Per the germline V gene, CDR1 is SNHLY and CDR2 is FYNNEI. The CDR3 has 16 residues. V lost 0 bases and J lost 5, with 14 bases in between. The CDR3: CASSEALSSLNNEQFF. In nucleotides, the CDR3 is TGTGCCAGCAGTGAAGCGCTTAGTAGCCTGAACAATGAGCAGTTCTTC.

The CDR3 reads CASGGGIFQPQHF. The DNA for the CDR3 is TGTGCCTCGGGGGGGGGAATATTTCAGCCCCAGCATTTT. The genes are TRBV6-1 and TRBJ1-5; TRBD1 is a possible D gene (5 bases). The ends were cut back, 11 bases at V and 6 bases at J, with 17 bases in the middle. This CDR3 comprises 13 residues. Germline V gene lookup returns CDR1 MNHNS and CDR2 SASEGT.

The V call is TRBV5-1, the J call TRBJ2-4, with 9 nucleotides matching TRBD2. V shed 0 bases, J shed 0 bases, and the junction held 16 bases outside the gene matches. The CDR3 consists of 21 residues. Germline V gene sequence: CDR1 SGHRS, CDR2 YFSETQ. The CDR3 nucleotides read TGCGCCAGCAGCTTGGGAGGGACTAGCAGTCGAACTCCCCTAGCCAAAAACATTCAGTACTTC. Translating it yields CASSLGGTSSRTPLAKNIQYF. Looking up the rest from reference TRBV5-1 and TRBJ2-4 gives the full variable domain: KAGVTQTPRYLIKTRGQQVTLSCSPISGHRSVSWYQQTPGQGLQFLFEYFSETQRNKGNFPGRFSGRQFSNSRSEMNVSTLELGDSALYLCASSLGGTSSRTPLAKNIQYFGAGTRLSVL.

This chain joins TRBV18 and TRBJ1-1; TRBD1 agrees at 7 bases. This CDR3 is built from 14 residues. Germline V gene data show CDR1 as KGHSH and CDR2 as LQKENI. Trimming at V came to 3 bases and at J to 4 bases, leaving 5 bases not matched to a gene. The CDR3 here is CASSPDRVGTEAFF. CDR3 sequence (DNA): TGTGCCAGCTCACCCGACAGGGTGGGCACTGAAGCTTTCTTT. The full variable domain, rest sourced from reference TRBV18 and TRBJ1-1, is NAGVMQNPRHLVRRRGQEARLRCSPMKGHSHVYWYRQLPEEGLKFMVYLQKENIIDESGMPKERFSAEFPKEGPSILRIQQVVRGDSAAYFCASSPDRVGTEAFFGQGTRLTVV.

The chain employs TRBV10-1 and TRBJ2-7, with D possibly matching TRBD2 (6 bases). Germline values: CDR1 WNHNN, CDR2 SYGVQD (reference sequence). CDR3 length: 12 residues. The V end lost 0 bases, the J end lost 6 bases, and 6 bases lay between the germline ends. Here the CDR3 DNA reads TGCGCCAGCAGTGAGTCGCGGGGCGAGCAGTACTTC. This encodes CASSESRGEQYF.

The rearrangement uses TRBV30 and TRBJ2-5, with 9 positions matching TRBD2. V shed 7 bases and J 5 bases; nucleotides not matched to a gene: 11. CDR1 and CDR2 (germline): GTSNPN, SVGIG (reference sequence). The CDR3 contains 14 residues. The CDR3 coding sequence is TGTGCCTCCGAGTTCGCGGGAGGGTCGGAGACCCAGTACTTC. As protein: CASEFAGGSETQYF.

The rearrangement uses TRBV5-1 and TRBJ1-4; TRBD1 aligns across 8 bases. The CDR3 length is 18 residues. After removal of 0 bases from V and 3 bases from J, the junction contained 10 bases not matched to a gene. In germline, CDR1 is SGHRS, CDR2 YFSETQ. The CDR3 sequence is CASSLEGRGRAANEKLFF. In DNA, the CDR3 is TGCGCCAGCAGCTTGGAAGGCAGGGGGCGTGCGGCTAATGAAAAACTGTTTTTT.

V gene TRBV7-9 combines with J gene TRBJ1-4, with D maybe TRBD1 (5 bases). This CDR3 region has 13 residues. Germline CDR1 SEHNR, CDR2 FQNEAQ (reference sequence). With 3 bases removed from V and 14 bases from J, the gap between germline ends came to 16 bases. The CDR3 here is CASSFGGVTGLFF. CDR3 in DNA: TGTGCCAGCAGCTTCGGAGGGGTCACGGGGCTGTTTTTT. Looking up the rest from reference TRBV7-9 and TRBJ1-4 gives the full variable domain: DTGVSQNPRHKITKRGQNVTFRCDPISEHNRLYWYRQTLGQGPEFLTYFQNEAQLEKSRLLSDRFSAERPKGSFSTLEIQRTEQGDSAMYLCASSFGGVTGLFFGSGTQLSVL.

The rearrangement joins TRBV12-2 to TRBJ2-6; TRBD2 is the table's D call and was not checked against the DNA. TRBV12-2 is labeled a pseudogene. The CDR3 is 17 amino acids. CDR3 loop: CASRSPPASAGANVLTF. In DNA form, the CDR3 reads TGTGCAAGTCGCTCACCCCCGGCTAGCGCTGGGGCCAACGTCCTGACTTTC.

This chain uses TRBV12-5 with TRBJ1-1; a possible D gene is TRBD1 (5 bases). CDR1 and CDR2 from the germline V gene are LGHNT and FRNRAP. Trimming removed 6 bases from V and 4 bases from J, with 12 bases in between. The CDR3 loop spans 13 amino acids. DNA of the CDR3: TGTGCTAGTGGGCCCACAGGTGGCACTGAAGCTTTCTTT. This encodes CASGPTGGTEAFF.

This clone was observed a handful of times. The genes are TRBV15 and TRBJ1-1; D is possibly TRBD1 (5 bases). The CDR3 length is 14 residues. Germline CDR1 and CDR2: LNHNV and YYDKDF (reference sequence). Trimming shortened V by 5 bases and J by 5 bases, and 15 bases separated the two germline ends. The CDR3 nucleotides are TGTGCCACCAGCTGGGACCCGCGGGATACTGAAGCTTTCTTT. It yields the protein CATSWDPRDTEAFF.